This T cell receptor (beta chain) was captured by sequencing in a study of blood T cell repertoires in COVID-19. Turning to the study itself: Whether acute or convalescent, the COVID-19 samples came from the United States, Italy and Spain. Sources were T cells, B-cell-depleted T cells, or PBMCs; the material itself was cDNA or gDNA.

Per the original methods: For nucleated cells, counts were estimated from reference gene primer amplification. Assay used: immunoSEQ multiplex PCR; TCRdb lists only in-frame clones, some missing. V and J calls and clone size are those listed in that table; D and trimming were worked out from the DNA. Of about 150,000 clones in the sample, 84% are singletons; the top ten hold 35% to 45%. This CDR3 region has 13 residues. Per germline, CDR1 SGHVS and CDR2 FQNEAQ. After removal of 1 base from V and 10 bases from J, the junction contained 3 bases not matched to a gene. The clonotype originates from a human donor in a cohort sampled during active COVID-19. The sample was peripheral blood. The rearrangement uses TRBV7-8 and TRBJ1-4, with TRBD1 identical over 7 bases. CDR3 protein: CASSLDRGGKLFF. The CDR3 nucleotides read TGTGCCAGCAGCTTAGACAGGGGTGGAAAACTGTTTTTT.